The 30 T cell receptor beta chains listed next were all sequenced from one sample in a study of T cells after posttransplantation cyclophosphamide. Using immunoSEQ multiplex PCR, the repertoire was profiled, and TCRdb retains in-frame clones only, with some absent. The sample lists a few thousand clones; 85% were seen once. The specimen sequenced was CD8+ T cells sorted from PBMCs. Receptors originate from a woman aged 45 to 65 in good health and a related stem cell transplant donor.

In DNA form, the CDR3 reads TGTGCCAGCAGCGCCGTCCGGTCCGGACAGACTTACGAGCAGTACTTC. Amino acids: CASSAVRSGQTYEQYF. J is TRBJ2-7 and V is TRBV7-6; possible D gene TRBD1, 6 bases. The CDR3 runs 16 residues. Germline loops: CDR1 SGHVS, CDR2 FNYEAQ. The V end was cut by 5 bases, the J end by 4 bases, with 21 bases between.

The V call is TRBV9, the J call TRBJ1-1; no clear D gene. In germline, CDR1 is SGDLS, CDR2 YYNGEE. This CDR3 comprises 14 residues. Trimming cost V 3 bases and J 1 base, with 10 bases left between them. In nucleotides, the CDR3 is TGTGCCAGCAGCGCCCGGGGAACGAACACTGAAGCTTTCTTT. It yields the protein CASSARGTNTEAFF.

This rearrangement joins TRBV4-1 to TRBJ2-7; 11 bases fit TRBD2. V dropped 3 bases and J dropped 6; count of bases not matched to a gene: 19. This CDR3 is built from 19 residues. Germline values: CDR1 MGHRA, CDR2 YSYEKL. DNA of the CDR3: TGCGCCAGCAGCCACGCAACGCTAGCGGGAGGATCCGGACTGATCGAGCAGTACTTC. Translating it yields CASSHATLAGGSGLIEQYF.

The chain has TRBV5-1 and TRBJ2-1; 8 bases map to TRBD2. V lost 4 bases and J lost 8; bases outside the gene matches: 14. This CDR3 comprises 16 residues. From germline, CDR1 is SGHRS and CDR2 YFSETQ. In nucleotides, the CDR3 is TGCGCCAGCAGCCCTTGGTTAGCGGGGACCGTGGATGAGCAGTTCTTC. This codes for CASSPWLAGTVDEQFF.

The chain joins TRBV7-9 to TRBJ2-7; 7 bases are a match to TRBD1. The ends lost 5 bases at V and 6 bases at J; junction bases unmatched: 4. The CDR3 totals 12 residues. CDR1 is SEHNR, CDR2 FQNEAQ, per germline (reference sequence). The CDR3: CASSLPGGEQYF. The CDR3 DNA reads TGTGCCAGCAGCCTCCCAGGGGGCGAGCAGTACTTC.

V and J are TRBV15 and TRBJ1-2, with D maybe TRBD1 (5 bases). V lost 7 bases and J lost 2, with 20 bases in between. CDR1 LNHNV and CDR2 YYDKDF come from the germline V gene (reference sequence). The CDR3 length is 16 residues. The CDR3 spells CATTAGEYEKNYGYTF. The CDR3, as DNA: TGTGCCACCACGGCGGGGGAGTACGAAAAGAACTATGGCTACACCTTC. Full variable domain (remainder filled in from reference TRBV15 and TRBJ1-2): DAMVIQNPRYQVTQFGKPVTLSCSQTLNHNVMYWYQQKSSQAPKLLFHYYDKDFNNEADTPDNFQSRRPNTSFCFLDIRSPGLGDTAMYLCATTAGEYEKNYGYTFGSGTRLTVV.

The V call is TRBV4-1, the J call TRBJ2-1; D is unresolved. This CDR3 is built from 12 residues. The V gene's germline CDR1 is MGHRA and CDR2 YSYEKL. Trimming pared 0 bases from V and 5 bases from J, leaving 2 bases between. CDR3 sequence: CASSQDNNEQFF. The DNA of the CDR3 is TGCGCCAGCAGCCAAGATAACAATGAGCAGTTCTTC.

This sequence joins TRBV27 and TRBJ2-7; D may be TRBD2 (6 bases). The CDR3 length is 12 residues. Trimming stripped 7 bases from V and 6 bases from J, with 13 bases between. In germline, CDR1 is MNHEY, CDR2 SMNVEV (reference sequence). CDR3 protein: CASTGGGSEQYF. In nucleotides, the CDR3 is TGTGCCAGCACTGGCGGAGGGTCCGAGCAGTACTTC.

The chain joins TRBV7-9 to TRBJ1-6, with D possibly TRBD1 on 6 matching bases. Germline CDR1 is SEHNR and CDR2 is FQNEAQ (reference sequence). There are 17 residues in the CDR3. Trimming removed 4 bases from V and 7 bases from J, with 20 bases in between. CDR3 region: CASSSGGGPYPNSPLHF. In DNA form, the CDR3 reads TGTGCCAGCAGCTCCGGCGGGGGGCCTTACCCGAATTCACCCCTCCACTTT.

The chain joins TRBV4-2 to TRBJ2-1; 11 bases map to TRBD2. This CDR3 spans 17 amino acids. J gave up 4 bases and V 0 bases, and 5 bases lay outside the gene matches. Germline V gene lookup returns CDR1 LGHNA and CDR2 YNFKEQ. The CDR3 DNA sequence: TGTGCCAGCAGCCAAGACCGGACTAGCGGGTTATACAATGAGCAGTTCTTC. Amino acids: CASSQDRTSGLYNEQFF.

The sample holds one count of this clone. V and J are TRBV11-1 and TRBJ2-7; D unresolved. The length of the CDR3 is 12 residues. The V gene's germline CDR1 is SGHAT and CDR2 FQDESV (reference sequence). Between the trimmed V and J ends, which lost 3 bases and 0 bases, there was a span of 3 bases. CDR3 nucleotide sequence: TGTGCCAGCAGCTTTTACTCCTACGAGCAGTACTTC. Translation: CASSFYSYEQYF.

V and J are TRBV7-9 and TRBJ2-2, with a tentative D call TRBD1 (6 bases). This CDR3 has 16 residues. V was clipped by 5 bases and J by 2 bases, with 15 bases between them. Germline assignment: CDR1 SEHNR and CDR2 FQNEAQ (reference sequence). CDR3 amino acids: CASSPPGAHNTGELFF. The CDR3 DNA reads as TGTGCCAGCAGCCCCCCAGGGGCTCACAACACCGGGGAGCTGTTTTTT. Variable domain in full (rest from reference TRBV7-9 and TRBJ2-2): DTGVSQNPRHKITKRGQNVTFRCDPISEHNRLYWYRQTLGQGPEFLTYFQNEAQLEKSRLLSDRFSAERPKGSFSTLEIQRTEQGDSAMYLCASSPPGAHNTGELFFGEGSRLTVL.

In its sample, this clone was seen once. The chain is built from TRBV7-8 and TRBJ1-2; a weak D match, TRBD1 (6 bases). Trimming took 4 bases from V and 4 from J, leaving 19 bases between them. Germline V gene lookup returns CDR1 SGHVS and CDR2 FQNEAQ. CDR3 size: 16 residues. CDR3 residues: CASSSSFNRDPYGYTF. The DNA of the CDR3 is TGTGCCAGCAGCTCTTCTTTTAACAGGGACCCCTATGGCTACACCTTC.

This rearrangement joins TRBV19 to TRBJ1-1, with D possibly being TRBD1 (6 bases). Germline V gives CDR1 LNHDA, CDR2 SQIVND (reference sequence). This CDR3 is 15 amino acids long. Trimming left V 3 bases short and J 0 bases short, with 11 bases between. This CDR3 is CASSIRGAVNTEAFF. In nucleotides, the CDR3 is TGTGCCAGTAGTATCAGGGGCGCCGTGAACACTGAAGCTTTCTTT.

The V call is TRBV6-5, the J call TRBJ1-1; 7 bases match TRBD1. The junction had 2 bases not matched to a gene; V was cut back by 0 bases and J by 4 bases. CDR1 and CDR2 (germline): MNHEY, SVGAGI. The CDR3 loop spans 14 amino acids. The CDR3 nucleotides are TGTGCCAGCAGTTACTCCGACAGGGTCACTGAAGCTTTCTTT. Its translation is CASSYSDRVTEAFF.

The chain employs TRBV6-7 and TRBJ1-1; D might be TRBD1 (5 bases). TRBV6-7 is an ORF, and what it does is uncertain. The CDR3 runs 12 residues. Trimming shortened V by 10 bases and J by 4 bases, and 13 bases separated the two germline ends. CDR3 coding DNA: TGTGCCACCAGAACTGGGGCCACTGAAGCTTTCTTT. This translates into CATRTGATEAFF.

This chain links TRBV19 with TRBJ2-1; 12 bases match TRBD2. V trimming: 9 bases; J trimming: 1 base; junction bases outside the gene matches: 4. The length of the CDR3 is 15 residues. Germline CDR1 and CDR2: LNHDA and SQIVND (reference sequence). The CDR3 nucleotides are TGTGCCAGCAAGGGGACTAGCGGGTCCTACAATGAGCAGTTCTTC. Its translation: CASKGTSGSYNEQFF. Supplemented by reference TRBV19 and TRBJ2-1, the full variable domain reads DGGITQSPKYLFRKEGQNVTLSCEQNLNHDAMYWYRQDPGQGLRLIYYSQIVNDFQKGDIAEGYSVSREKKESFPLTVTSAQKNPTAFYLCASKGTSGSYNEQFFGPGTRLTVL.

The rearrangement uses TRBV5-1 and TRBJ2-7, with a weak D call TRBD1 (6 bases). There are 15 residues in the CDR3. V gave up 0 bases and J gave up 7 bases, with 17 bases separating them. Germline lookup yields CDR1 SGHRS and CDR2 YFSETQ. CDR3 region: CASSLGQGFLFEQYF. The DNA of the CDR3 is TGCGCCAGCAGCTTGGGGCAGGGGTTCCTTTTTGAGCAGTACTTC. Filled out from reference TRBV5-1 and TRBJ2-7, the complete variable domain reads KAGVTQTPRYLIKTRGQQVTLSCSPISGHRSVSWYQQTPGQGLQFLFEYFSETQRNKGNFPGRFSGRQFSNSRSEMNVSTLELGDSALYLCASSLGQGFLFEQYFGPGTRLTVT.

The chain is built from TRBV7-9 and TRBJ2-5; 10 bases agree with TRBD1. TRBJ2-7 explains the end of the DNA better; the J call may be wrong. The CDR3 sequence is 15 residues long. Looked up from germline, CDR1 is SEHNR and CDR2 is FQNEAQ (reference sequence). CDR3 residues: CASSFLDRGVYEQYF. The CDR3 coding sequence is TGTGCCAGCAGCTTTCTGGACAGGGGGGTCTACGAGCAGTACTTC.

This chain links TRBV2 with TRBJ2-5; 11 bases align to TRBD1. Per the germline V gene, CDR1 is SNHLY and CDR2 is FYNNEI. Trimming removed 10 bases from V and 2 bases from J; junction bases left unmatched: 6. The CDR3 covers 14 residues. The CDR3 loop reads CATRGTGGQETQYF. Written as DNA, the CDR3 is TGTGCCACCCGGGGGACAGGGGGGCAAGAGACCCAGTACTTC. Based on the CDR3 plus reference TRBV2 and TRBJ2-5, the full variable domain is EPEVTQTPSHQVTQMGQEVILRCVPISNHLYFYWYRQILGQKVEFLVSFYNNEISEKSEIFDDQFSVERPDGSNFTLKIRSTKLEDSAMYFCATRGTGGQETQYFGPGTRLLVL.

Regarding this clone: The junction and the germline gene differ at one end; a read error may be behind it. The rearrangement links TRBV13 to TRBJ1-4; D is possibly TRBD1 (6 bases). Germline CDR1 reads PRHDT; CDR2 reads FYEKMQ (reference sequence). The CDR3 length is 14 residues. As DNA, the CDR3 is TGTGCCAGCAGTTTAGACAGGAGTAATGAAAAACTGTTTTTT. This translates into CASSLDRSNEKLFF. Full variable domain (remainder filled in from reference TRBV13 and TRBJ1-4): AAGVIQSPRHLIKEKRETATLKCYPIPRHDTVYWYQQGPGQDPQFLISFYEKMQSDKGSIPDRFSAQQFSDYHSELNMSSLELGDSALYFCASSLDRSNEKLFFGSGTQLSVL.

The V and J genes are TRBV10-2 and TRBJ2-7; D is perhaps TRBD1 (6 bases). The CDR3 covers 14 residues. Germline CDR1 WSHSY, CDR2 SAAADI. V lost 1 base to trimming and J lost 3 bases, with 10 bases between them. The CDR3 DNA sequence: TGCGCCAGCAGTGAGTGGGGGCCGAGCTACGAGCAGTACTTC. As protein: CASSEWGPSYEQYF.

The CDR3 DNA follows: TGTGCCAGCAGTTGGGGACTAGCCCACGAGCAGTACTTC. Translating gives CASSWGLAHEQYF. The chain recombines TRBV6-5 with TRBJ2-7, with 9 bases aligning to TRBD2. V dropped 4 bases and J dropped 5; count of bases not matched to a gene: 3. Looked up from germline, CDR1 is MNHEY and CDR2 is SVGAGI. The CDR3 is made up of 13 amino acids.

This chain connects TRBV13 to TRBJ1-3; 7 bases are shared with TRBD1. This CDR3 spans 17 amino acids. Germline loops: CDR1 PRHDT, CDR2 FYEKMQ (reference sequence). Germline trimming cut 4 bases from V and 0 bases from J; bases unmatched to any gene: 9. The CDR3 is CASSSGGTRSSGNTIYF. CDR3 sequence (DNA): TGTGCCAGCAGCTCAGGGGGGACAAGGAGCTCTGGAAACACCATATATTTT.

The genes are TRBV2 and TRBJ2-7, with D tentatively TRBD2 (6 bases). This CDR3 is 15 amino acids long. Trimming shortened V by 0 bases and J by 5 bases, and 14 bases separated the two germline ends. CDR1 and CDR2 (germline): SNHLY, FYNNEI. The CDR3 spells CASSEAQDYPDEQYF. The DNA of the CDR3 is TGTGCCAGCAGTGAAGCGCAGGACTACCCGGACGAGCAGTACTTC.

The rearrangement links TRBV2 to TRBJ2-4; D may be TRBD2 (5 bases). This CDR3 is 17 amino acids long. Germline loops: CDR1 SNHLY, CDR2 FYNNEI. Between the trimmed V and J ends, which lost 2 bases and 1 base, there was a span of 15 bases. The CDR3: CASSERGGVLAKNIQYF. In DNA form, the CDR3 reads TGTGCCAGCAGTGAACGGGGTGGGGTCCTGGCCAAAAACATTCAGTACTTC.

J is TRBJ2-7 and V is TRBV5-6, with D tentatively TRBD1 (7 bases). Trimming cost V 4 bases and J 3 bases, with 14 bases left between them. Germline V gives CDR1 SGHDT, CDR2 YYEEEE. This CDR3 comprises 14 residues. CDR3 protein: CASSGGTEFYEQYF. Here the CDR3 DNA reads TGTGCCAGCAGCGGAGGGACAGAATTCTACGAGCAGTACTTC.

The gene calls are TRBV7-9 and TRBJ1-1; D possibly corresponds to TRBD1 (6 bases). The germline gives CDR1 SEHNR, CDR2 FQNEAQ (reference sequence). The CDR3 contains 14 residues. The V and J ends lost 2 bases and 3 bases respectively, with 10 bases between them. CDR3 amino acids: CASSLQGTHTEAFF. The CDR3 bases are TGTGCCAGCAGCTTACAGGGGACGCACACTGAAGCTTTCTTT.

The rearrangement uses TRBV5-1 and TRBJ2-5; TRBD2 matches 14 bases. This CDR3 contains 16 residues. The ends lost 4 bases at V and 5 bases at J; junction bases unmatched: 7. The germline CDR1 and CDR2 sequences are SGHRS and YFSETQ. The CDR3 loop is CASSGGTSGSLETQYF. The DNA for the CDR3 is TGCGCCAGCAGCGGGGGGACTAGCGGGAGCCTGGAGACCCAGTACTTC.

This chain connects TRBV5-1 to TRBJ2-3; perhaps TRBD2 as D (5 bases). This CDR3 contains 15 residues. The ends were cut back, 4 bases at V and 0 bases at J, with 12 bases in the middle. Germline values: CDR1 SGHRS, CDR2 YFSETQ. In DNA, the CDR3 is TGCGCCAGCAGCCTATGGGAGACTAGCACAGATACGCAGTATTTT. This gives the protein CASSLWETSTDTQYF. Full variable domain (missing parts from reference TRBV5-1 and TRBJ2-3): KAGVTQTPRYLIKTRGQQVTLSCSPISGHRSVSWYQQTPGQGLQFLFEYFSETQRNKGNFPGRFSGRQFSNSRSEMNVSTLELGDSALYLCASSLWETSTDTQYFGPGTRLTVL.